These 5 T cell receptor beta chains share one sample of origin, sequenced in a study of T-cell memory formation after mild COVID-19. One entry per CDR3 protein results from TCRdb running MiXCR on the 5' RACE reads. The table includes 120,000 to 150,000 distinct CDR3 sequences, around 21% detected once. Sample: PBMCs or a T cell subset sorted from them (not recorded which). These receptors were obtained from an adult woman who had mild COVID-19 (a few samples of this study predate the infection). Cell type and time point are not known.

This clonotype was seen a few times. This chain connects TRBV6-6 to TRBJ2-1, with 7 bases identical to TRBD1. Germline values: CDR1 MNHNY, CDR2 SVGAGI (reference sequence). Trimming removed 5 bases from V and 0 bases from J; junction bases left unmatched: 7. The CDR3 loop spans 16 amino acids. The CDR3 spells CASSPRQGVSYNEQFF. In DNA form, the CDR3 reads TGTGCCAGCAGTCCAAGACAGGGAGTCTCCTACAATGAGCAGTTCTTC.

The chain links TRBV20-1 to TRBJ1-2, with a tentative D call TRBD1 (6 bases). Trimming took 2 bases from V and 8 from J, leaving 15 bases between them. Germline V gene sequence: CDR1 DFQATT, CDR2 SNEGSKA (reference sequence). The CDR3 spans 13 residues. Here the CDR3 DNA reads TGCAGTGCTAGATCCGACGGGGGCGCAGGCTACACCTTC. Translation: CSARSDGGAGYTF.

As DNA, the CDR3 is TGTGCCAGTAGTACCAAATTTGGAGGGGTCTCTAGCTCCTACGAGCAGTACTTC. Translated: CASSTKFGGVSSSYEQYF. The rearrangement links TRBV19 to TRBJ2-7; D might be TRBD2 (6 bases). Germline-derived CDR1 and CDR2 are LNHDA and SQIVND (reference sequence). The CDR3 extends over 18 amino acids. V shed 4 bases and J shed 0 bases, with 22 bases lying between them.

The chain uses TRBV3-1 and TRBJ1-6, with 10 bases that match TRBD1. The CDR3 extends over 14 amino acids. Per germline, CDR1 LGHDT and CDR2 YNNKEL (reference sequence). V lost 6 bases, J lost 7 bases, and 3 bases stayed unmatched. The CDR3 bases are TGTGCCAGCAGTCAGGGACAGGGGAATTCACCCCTCCACTTT. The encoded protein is CASSQGQGNSPLHF.

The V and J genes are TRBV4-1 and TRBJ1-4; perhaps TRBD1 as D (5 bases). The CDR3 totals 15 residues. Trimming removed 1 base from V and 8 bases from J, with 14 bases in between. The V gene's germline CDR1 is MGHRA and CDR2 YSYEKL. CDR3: CASSQGGGSGEKLFF. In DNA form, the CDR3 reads TGCGCCAGCAGCCAAGGCGGGGGGAGCGGGGAAAAACTGTTTTTT.